These 22 T cell receptor beta chains share one sample of origin, sequenced in a study of siplizumab effects on memory and regulatory T cells. The repertoire was sequenced with immunoSEQ multiplex PCR; TCRdb's copy has only in-frame clones and lacks some. The sample holds roughly 56,000 clones, 85% to 95% seen once. The sequenced material came from CD8+ T cells sorted from blood. Receptors originate from a human donor in good health.

The chain is built from TRBV7-8 and TRBJ1-2; D call uncertain. Germline values: CDR1 SGHVS, CDR2 FQNEAQ. The V and J ends lost 1 base and 3 bases respectively, with 9 bases between them. There are 14 residues in the CDR3. The DNA of the CDR3 is TGTGCCAGCAGCTTAGTTGCGATCGACTATGGCTACACCTTC. Translation gives CASSLVAIDYGYTF.

The chain has TRBV29-1 and TRBJ2-7, with 7 bases aligning to TRBD2. This CDR3 is 13 amino acids long. CDR1 is SQVTM and CDR2 is ANQGSEA in the germline V gene. V dropped 6 bases and J dropped 2; count of bases not matched to a gene: 7. Here the CDR3 reads CSVRPGTTYEQYF. CDR3 bases: TGCAGCGTGCGACCCGGGACTACCTACGAGCAGTACTTC.

The V call is TRBV4-1, the J call TRBJ1-5; maybe TRBD1 (6 bases). CDR3 length: 14 residues. CDR1 MGHRA and CDR2 YSYEKL come from the germline V gene. V lost 0 bases to trimming and J lost 6 bases, with 9 bases between them. CDR3 protein: CASSQEGASQPQHF. CDR3 DNA sequence: TGCGCCAGCAGCCAAGAGGGGGCAAGTCAGCCCCAGCATTTT.

A few counts support this clone. The gene calls are TRBV11-3 and TRBJ2-7; D uncertain. The germline CDR1 and CDR2 sequences are SGHNT and YENEEA. Trimming took 0 bases from V and 4 from J, leaving 4 bases between them. The CDR3 contains 12 residues. CDR3 protein: CASSLETYEQYF. The CDR3 region has the DNA TGTGCCAGCAGCTTAGAGACGTACGAGCAGTACTTC.

This clone occurred a few times. V and J are TRBV7-6 and TRBJ2-7, with 7 bases identical to TRBD1. CDR3 length: 16 residues. Germline V gene sequence: CDR1 SGHVS, CDR2 FNYEAQ. V lost 4 bases to trimming and J lost 3 bases; unmatched junction nucleotides: 12. The CDR3 region has the DNA TGTGCCAGCAGCTGGGGCGAGGGGCCAGGGGGCTACGAGCAGTACTTC. This gives the protein CASSWGEGPGGYEQYF.

This chain connects TRBV7-9 to TRBJ2-5; maybe TRBD2 (5 bases). CDR1 is SEHNR, CDR2 FQNEAQ, per germline (reference sequence). Trimming removed 4 bases from V and 5 bases from J, with 11 bases in between. The CDR3 length is 13 residues. The CDR3 reads CASSYGELETQYF. DNA of the CDR3: TGTGCCAGCAGCTATGGGGAGCTGGAGACCCAGTACTTC.

V and J are TRBV11-2 and TRBJ2-1; tentative D call: TRBD1 (5 bases). CDR1 and CDR2 (germline): SGHAT, FQNNGV. This CDR3 contains 12 residues. V was clipped by 4 bases and J by 9 bases, with 10 bases between them. The CDR3 reads CASSSLGVEQFF. The CDR3, as DNA: TGTGCCAGCAGCTCTTTAGGGGTTGAGCAGTTCTTC.

This clone was detected only a few times. J is TRBJ1-1 and V is TRBV30; possible D gene TRBD1, 6 bases. This CDR3 has 14 amino acids. From germline, CDR1 is GTSNPN and CDR2 SVGIG (reference sequence). Deletions cut 0 bases from V and 2 bases from J, with 10 bases between. CDR3 loop: CAWSVSGVNTEAFF. The CDR3 DNA is TGTGCCTGGAGTGTTTCAGGGGTCAACACTGAAGCTTTCTTT.

The genes are TRBV19 and TRBJ2-4; D possibly matches TRBD1 or TRBD2 (5 bases each). This CDR3 is 16 amino acids long. Trimming pared 5 bases from V and 5 bases from J, leaving 19 bases between. CDR1 and CDR2 (germline): LNHDA, SQIVND (reference sequence). The CDR3 nucleotides are TGTGCCAGTAGTCATTTTGAGGGGCTCGGGGAAAACATTCAGTACTTC. Amino acids: CASSHFEGLGENIQYF.

In its sample, this clone was seen once. This CDR3 is CASSQDESGALNEQFF. CDR3 nucleotide sequence: TGTGCCAGCAGCCAAGATGAGTCGGGAGCCCTCAATGAGCAGTTCTTC. This sequence joins TRBV4-2 and TRBJ2-1; perhaps TRBD2 as D (6 bases). This CDR3 spans 16 amino acids. From germline, CDR1 is LGHNA and CDR2 YNFKEQ. V was cut by 0 bases and J by 6 bases, with 15 bases left in between.

V is TRBV29-1 and J is TRBJ2-7, with TRBD1 matching over 7 bases. V dropped 4 bases and J dropped 2; count of bases not matched to a gene: 2. The CDR3 sequence is 12 residues long. Germline CDR1 SQVTM, CDR2 ANQGSEA. CDR3 region: CSVGTGPYEQYF. CDR3 nucleotide sequence: TGCAGCGTTGGGACAGGCCCCTACGAGCAGTACTTC.

This rearrangement joins TRBV4-1 to TRBJ1-5; D remains ambiguous. CDR1 MGHRA and CDR2 YSYEKL come from the germline V gene. V lost 7 bases, J lost 0 bases, and 13 bases lay in between. The CDR3 runs 15 residues. CDR3 region: CASIPNLNSNQPQHF. Written as DNA, the CDR3 is TGCGCCAGCATCCCCAACCTTAATAGCAATCAGCCCCAGCATTTT.

This chain joins TRBV7-9 and TRBJ1-3; D unclear. Trimming removed 1 base from V and 2 bases from J, with 9 bases in between. The germline V gene has CDR1 SEHNR and CDR2 FQNEAQ (reference sequence). The CDR3 is made up of 15 amino acids. CDR3 sequence (DNA): TGTGCCAGCAGCTTAGGGACTTCTACTGGAAACACCATATATTTT. It codes for CASSLGTSTGNTIYF. The complete variable domain, with remaining parts taken from reference TRBV7-9 and TRBJ1-3, reads DTGVSQNPRHKITKRGQNVTFRCDPISEHNRLYWYRQTLGQGPEFLTYFQNEAQLEKSRLLSDRFSAERPKGSFSTLEIQRTEQGDSAMYLCASSLGTSTGNTIYFGEGSWLTVV.

The V gene is TRBV28, the J gene TRBJ2-2; 8 bases fit TRBD1. The trim removed 7 bases at V and 3 bases at J, leaving 7 bases unmatched. The length of the CDR3 is 15 residues. Germline CDR1 is MDHEN and CDR2 is SYDVKM. CDR3 sequence: CASISTGAYTGELFF. In nucleotides, the CDR3 is TGTGCCAGCATCTCGACAGGGGCCTACACCGGGGAGCTGTTTTTT.

V usage is TRBV19 and J usage is TRBJ2-5; weak D call: TRBD1 (5 bases). The CDR3 loop spans 15 amino acids. Germline V CDR1 and CDR2: LNHDA, SQIVND (reference sequence). V was shortened by 6 bases and J by 4 bases, with 18 bases between the two germline ends. The CDR3 loop reads CASSPTTMGLETQYF. As DNA, the CDR3 is TGTGCCAGTAGCCCAACGACCATGGGGCTAGAGACCCAGTACTTC.

Only one count was recorded for this clone. The J gene is TRBJ1-2, the V gene TRBV7-2; 12 nucleotides align to TRBD1. The CDR3 is made up of 16 amino acids. V was clipped by 5 bases and J by 6 bases; unmatched bases: 10. In germline, CDR1 is SGHTA, CDR2 FQGNSA. CDR3 sequence: CASSPGPGQGAHGYTF. As DNA, the CDR3 is TGTGCCAGCAGCCCTGGACCGGGACAGGGGGCGCATGGCTACACCTTC.

This chain links TRBV6-5 with TRBJ1-1, with D perhaps TRBD1 (5 bases). This CDR3 spans 13 amino acids. V gave up 2 bases and J gave up 4 bases, with 8 bases separating them. The germline V gene has CDR1 MNHEY and CDR2 SVGAGI. The CDR3 bases are TGTGCCAGCAGTTACGGGGCGGGCACTGAAGCTTTCTTT. This translates into CASSYGAGTEAFF.

This clone was seen a single time. The chain couples TRBV27 to TRBJ1-5, with D perhaps matching TRBD1 (5 bases). Trimming cost V 1 base and J 7 bases, with 14 bases left between them. CDR3 length: 15 residues. Germline-derived CDR1 and CDR2 are MNHEY and SMNVEV (reference sequence). The CDR3 protein is CASSLWAGSGQPQHF. The CDR3 nucleotides are TGTGCCAGCAGTTTATGGGCAGGGTCCGGGCAGCCCCAGCATTTT.

This clone was counted a single time. The chain links TRBV5-1 to TRBJ2-3; TRBD1 might be the D (5 bases). The CDR3 has 15 residues. Germline lookup yields CDR1 SGHRS and CDR2 YFSETQ. Trimming removed 4 bases at V and 1 base at J, with 13 bases between. The CDR3, as DNA: TGCGCCAGCAGCCTCCTCCCGACAGGCACAGATACGCAGTATTTT. The encoded protein is CASSLLPTGTDTQYF.

The J gene is TRBJ2-1, the V gene TRBV7-9, with 7 bases that match TRBD2. The CDR3 consists of 14 residues. CDR1 and CDR2 from the germline V gene are SEHNR and FQNEAQ (reference sequence). Trimming at V came to 11 bases and at J to 3 bases, leaving 10 bases not matched to a gene. CDR3 residues: CAGQTSSNYNEQFF. CDR3 nucleotides: TGTGCCGGTCAGACTAGCTCGAACTACAATGAGCAGTTCTTC.

This chain uses TRBV4-3 with TRBJ2-2, with D unresolved. V was cut by 1 base and J by 2 bases, with 8 bases left in between. The V gene's germline CDR1 is LGHNA and CDR2 YSLEER. This CDR3 has 15 amino acids. As DNA, the CDR3 is TGCGCCAGCAGCCAAGTCTCTCAAAACACCGGGGAGCTGTTTTTT. This sequence encodes CASSQVSQNTGELFF.

This clone was seen only once. This rearrangement joins TRBV12-5 to TRBJ2-2; D is unresolved. V lost 4 bases to trimming and J lost 6 bases, with 9 bases between them. This CDR3 is built from 13 residues. In germline, CDR1 is LGHNT, CDR2 FRNRAP. The CDR3 DNA follows: TGTGCTAGTGGTTGGGCCCCCGCCGGGGAGCTGTTTTTT. Translated: CASGWAPAGELFF.